The rows below give T cell receptor beta chains drawn from one sample of a study of blood T cell repertoires in COVID-19. Sequenced by immunoSEQ multiplex PCR; TCRdb stores in-frame clones only, minus some. Of roughly 160,000 clones in the sample, around 85% were seen once. The sequencing sample was made of PBMCs or T cells enriched from blood (not recorded which). The receptor set was obtained from a woman between 40 and 50 years old with acute COVID-19. CDR3s include the opening cysteine and the closing phenylalanine or tryptophan.

>TRBV6-4|TRBJ2-1
CASSDSNSGPYNEQFF
>TRBV4-2|TRBJ1-1
CASSRQQGENTEAFF
>TRBV29-1|TRBJ1-2
CSVGAGKSGYTF
>TRBV27|TRBJ1-1
CASNRGDYSTEAFF
>TRBV15|TRBJ2-3
CATSSTGSFTDTQYF
>TRBV29-1|TRBJ2-3
CSVEDRLAGGPDTQYF
>TRBV11-3|TRBJ2-5
CASSLRSAGVETQYF
>TRBV3-1/TRBV3-2|TRBJ2-3
CASSLHWAGVGTDTQYF
>TRBV5-1|TRBJ2-3
CASSSDQRRYF
>TRBV5-4|TRBJ1-1
CASSLTGGTEAFF